The 5 T cell receptor beta chains below were found in one sample sequenced in a study of T cells in Graves' hyperthyroidism and ophthalmopathy. RNA transcripts were the template for amplifying TCR beta CDR3 regions. The HTBI primer set was used in a first-round RT-PCR of the TCR CDR3. TCRdb called the multiplex PCR reads again in MiXCR, with one record for every CDR3 protein. The table records some 490,000 distinct CDR3 sequences, approximately 23% of them present only once. Input material: blood. Receptor source: a woman between 70 and 85 years old with Graves' ophthalmopathy.

The sample holds a few counts of this clonotype. This chain connects TRBV30 to TRBJ2-7; 12 bases match TRBD1. CDR1 is GTSNPN and CDR2 is SVGIG in the germline V gene (reference sequence). With V trimmed by 2 bases and J by 5 bases, 10 bases remained unmatched. CDR3 length: 16 residues. The DNA of the CDR3 is TGTGCCTGGAGTTCCCCCCGGGACAGGGGGCGGCACGAGCAGTACTTC. Amino acids: CAWSSPRDRGRHEQYF.

This chain joins TRBV30 and TRBJ1-1; the D gene is possibly TRBD1 (6 bases). CDR3 size: 13 residues. Germline CDR1 and CDR2: GTSNPN and SVGIG (reference sequence). V was trimmed by 5 bases and J by 4 bases, leaving 14 bases between them. The CDR3 loop reads CAWEYRVSTEAFF. The CDR3 nucleotides read TGTGCCTGGGAGTACAGGGTGAGCACTGAAGCTTTCTTT.

This clonotype was picked up a small number of times. The chain links TRBV6-5 to TRBJ1-1, with D possibly TRBD1 on 5 matching bases. The CDR3 runs 16 residues. Trimming shortened V by 2 bases and J by 0 bases, and 13 bases separated the two germline ends. Per germline, CDR1 MNHEY and CDR2 SVGAGI. The CDR3 sequence: CASSYTGQGLNTEAFF. DNA for the CDR3: TGTGCCAGCAGTTACACGGGCCAGGGATTGAACACTGAAGCTTTCTTT.

V is TRBV15 and J is TRBJ2-1; 7 positions match TRBD1. With 3 bases clipped from V and 0 bases from J, the junction kept 2 bases outside the gene matches. Germline V gives CDR1 LNHNV, CDR2 YYDKDF (reference sequence). CDR3 size: 15 residues. The CDR3: CATSRAGGSYNEQFF. CDR3 sequence (DNA): TGTGCCACCAGCAGGGCAGGGGGCTCCTACAATGAGCAGTTCTTC.

J is TRBJ1-2 and V is TRBV15; D uncertain. V shed 1 base and J shed 4 bases, with 10 bases lying between them. Germline values: CDR1 LNHNV, CDR2 YYDKDF (reference sequence). This CDR3 is built from 14 residues. The CDR3 sequence: CATSRGREIYGYTF. The CDR3 DNA reads TGTGCCACCAGCAGAGGGAGAGAGATCTATGGCTACACCTTC.